These 32 T cell receptor beta chains were all obtained from the same sample, sequenced in a study of blood T cell repertoires in COVID-19. The repertoire was sequenced with immunoSEQ multiplex PCR; TCRdb's copy has only in-frame clones and lacks some. The profile shows 15,000 to 20,000 clones, 81% of them singletons. Sequenced: peripheral blood. All receptors come from a man in his forties or fifties with active or convalescent COVID-19.

The V call is TRBV2, the J call TRBJ2-2; TRBD2 aligns across 13 bases. Per germline, CDR1 SNHLY and CDR2 FYNNEI. Unmatched junction bases numbered 7, after V lost 8 bases and J lost 7 bases. The CDR3 length is 15 residues. The CDR3 DNA is TGTGCCAGCCGTACTAGCGGGGGGGCGATCGGGGAGCTGTTTTTT. It codes for CASRTSGGAIGELFF.

V usage is TRBV5-1 and J usage is TRBJ1-5, with 8 bases matching TRBD1. After removal of 5 bases from V and 8 bases from J, the junction contained 6 bases not matched to a gene. The CDR3 spans 13 residues. The V gene's germline CDR1 is SGHRS and CDR2 YFSETQ. In nucleotides, the CDR3 is TGCGCCAGCAGAAGGACAGGGCGAGAGCCCCAGCATTTT. The encoded protein is CASRRTGREPQHF.

This clone was detected once. This chain connects TRBV11-2 to TRBJ2-7, with D unclear. Germline V gene data show CDR1 as SGHAT and CDR2 as FQNNGV. This CDR3 is built from 15 residues. Trimming pared 0 bases from V and 4 bases from J, leaving 13 bases between. The CDR3 here is CASSLDVVTVYEQYF. The CDR3 bases are TGTGCCAGCAGCTTAGATGTGGTCACAGTATACGAGCAGTACTTC. The variable domain in full, completed from reference TRBV11-2 and TRBJ2-7, reads EAGVAQSPRYKIIEKRQSVAFWCNPISGHATLYWYQQILGQGPKLLIQFQNNGVVDDSQLPKDRFSAERLKGVDSTLKIQPAKLEDSAVYLCASSLDVVTVYEQYFGPGTRLTVT.

The chain combines TRBV7-2 with TRBJ2-2, with TRBD1 matching 8 bases. Germline V gives CDR1 SGHTA, CDR2 FQGNSA. The CDR3 consists of 14 residues. The J segment lost 4 bases and the V segment lost 6 bases, leaving 4 bases of the junction unmatched. The CDR3 protein is CASRPGGATGELFF. DNA for the CDR3: TGTGCCAGCAGACCAGGGGGCGCCACCGGGGAGCTGTTTTTT.

V usage is TRBV10-3 and J usage is TRBJ2-1, with D possibly TRBD2 on 6 matching bases. Trimming shortened V by 3 bases and J by 7 bases, and 16 bases separated the two germline ends. Looked up from germline, CDR1 is ENHRY and CDR2 is SYGVKD. The CDR3 is 15 amino acids. CDR3 DNA sequence: TGTGCCATCAGTGATAGACCGGGAGAGGGGAATGAGCAGTTCTTC. Protein product: CAISDRPGEGNEQFF.

This rearrangement joins TRBV19 to TRBJ1-1; TRBD1 is a possible D gene (5 bases). Trimming shortened V by 7 bases and J by 1 base, and 7 bases separated the two germline ends. The CDR3 covers 12 residues. Germline CDR1 reads LNHDA; CDR2 reads SQIVND (reference sequence). DNA of the CDR3: TGTGCCAGTACCACAGGGAACACTGAAGCTTTCTTT. Residues: CASTTGNTEAFF.

The chain couples TRBV4-2 to TRBJ2-7; 9 bases line up with TRBD1. This CDR3 comprises 15 residues. V lost 2 bases to trimming and J lost 2 bases; unmatched junction nucleotides: 4. Germline CDR1 LGHNA, CDR2 YNFKEQ. Written as DNA, the CDR3 is TGTGCCAGCAGCCAACGACAGGGGGGGACCTACGAGCAGTACTTC. Its translation is CASSQRQGGTYEQYF.

The V and J genes are TRBV5-6 and TRBJ2-1; 9 bases match TRBD2. There are 19 residues in the CDR3. J was trimmed by 0 bases and V by 3 bases; bases with no gene match: 13. The germline V gene has CDR1 SGHDT and CDR2 YYEEEE. CDR3 sequence: CASSYPGLARVSSYNEQFF. CDR3 in DNA: TGTGCCAGCAGCTATCCGGGACTAGCCCGAGTAAGCTCCTACAATGAGCAGTTCTTC.

For the CDR3, the DNA is TGTGCCAGCAGTGAAATACTCCTGAACACCGGGGAGCTGTTTTTT. It is translated as CASSEILLNTGELFF. This sequence joins TRBV6-1 and TRBJ2-2; D gene unclear. Germline CDR1 MNHNS, CDR2 SASEGT. The CDR3 loop spans 15 amino acids. V lost 2 bases and J 1 base, leaving 8 bases between the germline ends.

This chain joins TRBV21-1 and TRBJ1-2; the table gives TRBD1 as D, unverified against the DNA. TRBV21-1 is termed a pseudogene. This CDR3 is 14 amino acids long. CDR3 in DNA: TGTGCCAGCAGATTCAGGGACAAGGACTATGGCTACACCTTC. Translation gives CASRFRDKDYGYTF.

The V gene is TRBV3-1 (or the pseudogene TRBV3-2), the J gene TRBJ1-4; TRBD1 aligns across 9 bases. From germline, CDR1 is LGHDT and CDR2 YNNKEL (reference sequence). V lost 4 bases, J lost 8 bases, and 17 bases stayed unmatched. CDR3 length: 18 residues. Here the CDR3 DNA reads TGTGCCAGCAGCCTCTTAGGGGGACAGGGAAGGGTTCGGGAAAAACTGTTTTTT. It encodes CASSLLGGQGRVREKLFF.

The genes are TRBV6-1 and TRBJ1-3; no clear D. Trimming cost V 1 base and J 4 bases, with 11 bases left between them. CDR1 is MNHNS and CDR2 is SASEGT in the germline V gene. The CDR3 covers 15 residues. In DNA, the CDR3 is TGTGCCAGCAGTGAAGTCTGGGGAGTGGGAAACACCATATATTTT. This sequence encodes CASSEVWGVGNTIYF.

This clone was seen once. The rearrangement joins TRBV10-1 to TRBJ1-4; 12 bases are a match to TRBD1. The germline gives CDR1 WNHNN, CDR2 SYGVQD (reference sequence). Trimming cost V 5 bases and J 7 bases; bases outside gene matches: 2. CDR3 length equals 14 residues. The CDR3 sequence: CASSRGQGAEKLFF. DNA for the CDR3: TGCGCCAGCAGTCGGGGACAGGGGGCTGAAAAACTGTTTTTT.

The chain joins TRBV5-1 to TRBJ1-2, with 9 bases identical to TRBD1. Germline V gene data show CDR1 as SGHRS and CDR2 as YFSETQ. The CDR3 extends over 15 amino acids. Trimming cost V 4 bases and J 2 bases; bases outside gene matches: 6. CDR3 nucleotides: TGCGCCAGCAGCCACGGACAGGGGTACAACTATGGCTACACCTTC. Protein product: CASSHGQGYNYGYTF.

The chain links TRBV15 to TRBJ1-2; D gene ambiguous. CDR3 length: 14 residues. Trimming left V 4 bases short and J 5 bases short, with 14 bases between. CDR1 is LNHNV, CDR2 YYDKDF, per germline (reference sequence). The CDR3 bases are TGTGCCACCAGCACCCCGGGGTACAAATATGGCTACACCTTC. This encodes CATSTPGYKYGYTF.

This chain uses TRBV7-2 with TRBJ1-1; D not certain. Trimming shortened V by 5 bases and J by 2 bases, and 9 bases separated the two germline ends. There are 13 residues in the CDR3. Germline V gene sequence: CDR1 SGHTA, CDR2 FQGNSA. As DNA, the CDR3 is TGTGCCAGCAGCACGCAGGAAAACACTGAAGCTTTCTTT. It yields the protein CASSTQENTEAFF.

This chain uses TRBV11-2 with TRBJ1-2, with D possibly TRBD1 on 5 matching bases. The V and J ends lost 5 bases and 8 bases respectively, with 21 bases between them. The CDR3 has 15 residues. CDR1 is SGHAT and CDR2 is FQNNGV in the germline V gene. The DNA of the CDR3 is TGTGCCAGCAGCCGGGGGGAGGGAAAGGGCGACGGCTACACCTTC. Protein: CASSRGEGKGDGYTF.

The rearrangement joins TRBV5-6 to TRBJ2-6, with D unresolved. Trimming shortened V by 5 bases and J by 1 base, and 13 bases separated the two germline ends. Germline V CDR1 and CDR2: SGHDT, YYEEEE. This CDR3 is built from 16 residues. The chain's CDR3 is CASSLPRVSGANVLTF. Here the CDR3 DNA reads TGTGCCAGCAGTCTCCCCCGGGTATCTGGGGCCAACGTCCTGACTTTC.

V usage is TRBV4-3 and J usage is TRBJ2-7; TRBD2 agrees at 7 bases. This CDR3 region has 15 residues. Germline CDR1 LGHNA, CDR2 YSLEER. Trimming cost V 4 bases and J 0 bases; bases outside gene matches: 6. The CDR3 here is CASSPYRGSSYEQYF. CDR3 nucleotide sequence: TGCGCCAGCAGCCCCTATCGCGGGAGCTCCTACGAGCAGTACTTC.

The V and J genes are TRBV5-6 and TRBJ1-2, with TRBD1 as a possible D gene (5 bases). Trimming took 0 bases from V and 0 from J, leaving 12 bases between them. Germline assignment: CDR1 SGHDT and CDR2 YYEEEE. The length of the CDR3 is 16 residues. This chain's CDR3 is CASSLDRTLANYGYTF. The CDR3 nucleotides are TGTGCCAGCAGCTTGGACAGGACCTTAGCTAACTATGGCTACACCTTC.

V gene TRBV4-1 combines with J gene TRBJ2-1, with TRBD2 matching over 16 bases. The V and J ends lost 4 bases and 7 bases, in that order; junction bases with no gene match: 22. The CDR3 spans 22 residues. Germline V gene data show CDR1 as MGHRA and CDR2 as YSYEKL. The CDR3 spells CASSPTWGAGLAGGLKVNEQFF. The DNA for the CDR3 is TGCGCCAGCAGCCCTACCTGGGGTGCGGGACTAGCGGGGGGGCTCAAAGTGAATGAGCAGTTCTTC.

The rearrangement links TRBV14 to TRBJ2-1; D possibly corresponds to TRBD2 (6 bases). Trimming pared 2 bases from V and 8 bases from J, leaving 13 bases between. The CDR3 is 14 residues long. Germline CDR1 reads SGHDN; CDR2 reads FVKESK. CDR3 nucleotide sequence: TGTGCCAGCAGCCAACGGGGGTTTTGGGATGAGCAGTTCTTC. Protein product: CASSQRGFWDEQFF.

This clone was found a few times. Distinct nucleotide sequences in the sample also encode this CDR3. This rearrangement joins TRBV20-1 to TRBJ2-7, with D perhaps matching TRBD1 (5 bases). V was trimmed by 6 bases and J by 3 bases, leaving 9 bases between them. From germline, CDR1 is DFQATT and CDR2 SNEGSKA (reference sequence). The CDR3 is 11 residues long. The CDR3 sequence is CSAQTDYEQYF. DNA of the CDR3: TGCAGTGCCCAGACAGACTACGAGCAGTACTTC.

This rearrangement joins TRBV27 to TRBJ1-2; TRBD1 aligns across 10 bases. The CDR3 runs 14 residues. Unmatched junction bases numbered 6, after V lost 5 bases and J lost 6 bases. Germline CDR1 and CDR2: MNHEY and SMNVEV (reference sequence). The CDR3 sequence: CASSIQTGGDGYTF. The DNA for the CDR3 is TGTGCCAGCAGTATCCAGACAGGGGGCGATGGCTACACCTTC.

This chain links TRBV19 with TRBJ2-1, with no clear D. This CDR3 comprises 16 residues. Trimming removed 0 bases at V and 4 bases at J, with 13 bases between. CDR1 is LNHDA and CDR2 is SQIVND in the germline V gene (reference sequence). This chain's CDR3 is CASSIEYELVYNEQFF. The DNA of the CDR3 is TGTGCCAGTAGTATAGAATATGAACTCGTATACAATGAGCAGTTCTTC.

This chain uses TRBV4-1 with TRBJ1-4, with 7 bases aligning to TRBD1. CDR1 MGHRA and CDR2 YSYEKL come from the germline V gene. The CDR3 totals 15 residues. The trim removed 4 bases at V and 4 bases at J, leaving 6 bases unmatched. CDR3 protein: CASSLRGQVNEKLFF. The DNA of the CDR3 is TGCGCCAGCAGCCTCCGCGGACAGGTTAATGAAAAACTGTTTTTT.

This rearrangement joins TRBV11-2 to TRBJ2-3; 8 bases are a match to TRBD1. This CDR3 has 15 residues. Germline-derived CDR1 and CDR2 are SGHAT and FQNNGV. J was trimmed by 1 base and V by 2 bases; bases with no gene match: 2. CDR3 in DNA: TGTGCCAGCAGCTTATTGGGACAGGGCACAGATACGCAGTATTTT. Its protein is CASSLLGQGTDTQYF.

By sample share, this clone is medium-sized. The V and J genes are TRBV20-1 and TRBJ1-1; D gene uncertain. Per the germline V gene, CDR1 is DFQATT and CDR2 is SNEGSKA (reference sequence). The CDR3 length is 11 residues. CDR3 sequence: CSLAGNTEAFF. CDR3 nucleotide sequence: TGCAGCCTAGCGGGGAACACTGAAGCTTTCTTT.

A single count supports this clone. The chain couples TRBV18 to TRBJ2-6; possibly TRBD2 for D (6 bases). With 4 bases removed from V and 2 bases from J, the gap between germline ends came to 9 bases. The CDR3 contains 15 residues. CDR1 is KGHSH and CDR2 is LQKENI in the germline V gene. As DNA, the CDR3 is TGTGCCAGCTCACGGGAGCGGGCTGGGGCCAACGTCCTGACTTTC. Translating it yields CASSRERAGANVLTF.

This clone was detected only once. The chain has TRBV12-3 or TRBV12-4 and TRBJ1-1, with D uncertain. Trimming took 3 bases from V and 1 from J, leaving 6 bases between them. This CDR3 comprises 13 residues. This chain's CDR3 is CASSFSGNTEAFF. DNA for the CDR3: TGTGCCAGCAGTTTTTCAGGGAACACTGAAGCTTTCTTT.

The chain employs TRBV24-1 and TRBJ2-3; D remains unclear. This CDR3 has 14 residues. From germline, CDR1 is KGHDR and CDR2 SFDVKD. The V gene lost 0 bases and the J gene lost 0 bases, with 3 bases spanning the gap. CDR3 residues: CATSDLGSTDTQYF. The CDR3 nucleotides read TGTGCCACCAGTGATTTGGGCAGCACAGATACGCAGTATTTT.

With respect to this clone: The same CDR3 arises from other DNA sequences in this sample as well. This chain links TRBV7-2 with TRBJ1-2, with 7 bases fitting TRBD1. V gave up 2 bases and J gave up 8 bases; unmatched junction bases: 5. Germline V gene lookup returns CDR1 SGHTA and CDR2 FQGNSA. The CDR3 is made up of 13 amino acids. This CDR3 reads CASSLKGARGYTF. The CDR3 DNA is TGTGCCAGCAGCTTAAAGGGGGCTAGAGGCTACACCTTC.